This T cell receptor beta chain came from a study of PD-1 blockade in classical Hodgkin lymphoma. Sequenced by immunoSEQ multiplex PCR; TCRdb stores in-frame clones only, minus some. Counted here are 20,000 to 25,000 clones, over 60% occurring once; the ten biggest clones make up about 18%. The CDR3 sequence is 12 residues long. V lost 3 bases to trimming and J lost 6 bases, with 6 bases between them. Germline CDR1 is MDHEN and CDR2 is SYDVKM. Every patient relapsed after autologous stem cell transplantation, and brentuximab vedotin exposure varied. Here the sequenced sample was peripheral blood mononuclear cells (PBMCs), taken before the second cycle of nivolumab. The TCR sequence derives from a human donor with classical Hodgkin lymphoma. The gene calls are TRBV28 and TRBJ1-5; possibly TRBD1 for D (5 bases). The CDR3 spells CASSLRGQPQHF. The CDR3 coding sequence is TGTGCCAGCAGTTTGAGGGGTCAGCCCCAGCATTTT.